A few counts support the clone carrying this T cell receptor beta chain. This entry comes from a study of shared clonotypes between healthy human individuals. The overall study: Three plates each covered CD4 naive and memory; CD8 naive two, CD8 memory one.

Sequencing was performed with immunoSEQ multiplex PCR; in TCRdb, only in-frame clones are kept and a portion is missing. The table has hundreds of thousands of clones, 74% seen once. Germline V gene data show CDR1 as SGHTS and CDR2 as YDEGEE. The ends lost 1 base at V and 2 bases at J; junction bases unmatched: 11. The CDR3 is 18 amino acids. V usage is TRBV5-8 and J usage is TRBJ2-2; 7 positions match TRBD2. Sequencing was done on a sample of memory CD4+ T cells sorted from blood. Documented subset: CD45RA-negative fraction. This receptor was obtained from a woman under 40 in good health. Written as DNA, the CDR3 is TGTGCCAGCAGCTTGACACTCACTAGCGATTCAAACACCGGGGAGCTGTTTTTT. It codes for CASSLTLTSDSNTGELFF. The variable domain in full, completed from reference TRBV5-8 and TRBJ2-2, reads EAGVTQSPTHLIKTRGQQATLRCSPISGHTSVYWYQQALGLGLQFLLWYDEGEERNRGNFPPRFSGRQFPNYSSELNVNALELEDSALYLCASSLTLTSDSNTGELFFGEGSRLTVL.